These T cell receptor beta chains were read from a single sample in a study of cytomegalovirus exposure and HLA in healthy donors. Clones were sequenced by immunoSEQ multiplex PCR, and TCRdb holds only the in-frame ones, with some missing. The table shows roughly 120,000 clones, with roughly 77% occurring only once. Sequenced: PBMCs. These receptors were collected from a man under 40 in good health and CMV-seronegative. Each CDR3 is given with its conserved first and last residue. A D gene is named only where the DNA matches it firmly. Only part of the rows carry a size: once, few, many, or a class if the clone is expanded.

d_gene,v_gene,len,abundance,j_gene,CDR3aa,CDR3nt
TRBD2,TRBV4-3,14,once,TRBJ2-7,CASSQGGGGREQYF,TGCGCCAGCAGCCAAGGGGGCGGGGGTCGGGAGCAGTACTTC
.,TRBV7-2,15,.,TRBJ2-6,CASSLGSAGANVLTF,TGTGCCAGCAGCCTAGGGAGCGCTGGGGCCAACGTCCTGACTTTC
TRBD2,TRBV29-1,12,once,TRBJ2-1,CSVGTSGGEQFF,TGCAGCGTTGGGACTAGCGGGGGGGAGCAGTTCTTC
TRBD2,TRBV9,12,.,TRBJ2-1,CASSVSGDEQFF,TGTGCCAGCAGCGTAAGCGGGGATGAGCAGTTCTTC
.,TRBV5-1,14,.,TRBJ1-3,CASSFPDSGNTIYF,TGCGCCAGCAGCTTTCCAGACTCTGGAAACACCATATATTTT
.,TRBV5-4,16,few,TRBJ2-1,CASSWGDRSALSEQFF,TGTGCCAGCAGCTGGGGTGACAGGTCGGCTCTCAGTGAGCAGTTCTTC
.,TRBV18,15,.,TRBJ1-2,CASSPAGAANYGYTF,TGTGCCAGCTCACCCGCAGGGGCAGCTAACTATGGCTACACCTTC
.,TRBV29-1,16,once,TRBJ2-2,CSVEDRRRGNTGELFF,TGCAGCGTTGAAGATCGCCGCAGGGGTAACACCGGGGAGCTGTTTTTT
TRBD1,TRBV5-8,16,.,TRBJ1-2,CASSLGRDRGLDGYTF,TGTGCCAGCAGCTTGGGGCGGGACAGGGGGCTCGATGGCTACACCTTC
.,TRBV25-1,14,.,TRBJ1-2,CASSPTGLDYGYTF,TGTGCCAGCAGCCCGACAGGTCTCGACTATGGCTACACCTTC
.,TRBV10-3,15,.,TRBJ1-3,CAISEGQDSGNTIYF,TGTGCCATCAGTGAGGGGCAGGACTCTGGAAACACCATATATTTT
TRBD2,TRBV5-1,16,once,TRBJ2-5,CASTGGLAATGETQYF,TGCGCCAGCACCGGGGGACTAGCGGCGACTGGGGAGACCCAGTACTTC
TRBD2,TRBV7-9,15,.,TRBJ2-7,CASSRWERGRDEQYF,TGTGCCAGCAGCCGATGGGAGCGGGGGAGGGACGAGCAGTACTTC
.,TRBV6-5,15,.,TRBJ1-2,CASSSHREINYGYTF,TGTGCCAGCAGTTCTCACAGGGAAATAAACTATGGCTACACCTTC
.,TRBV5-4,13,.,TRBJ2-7,CASSLGSSYEQYF,TGTGCCAGCAGCTTGGGGAGCTCCTACGAGCAGTACTTC
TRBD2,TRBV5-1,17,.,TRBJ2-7,CASSPETGTSGTGEQYF,TGCGCCAGCAGCCCAGAGACCGGGACTAGCGGGACGGGCGAGCAGTACTTC
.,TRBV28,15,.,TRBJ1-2,CASTNFRGGNYGYTF,TGTGCCAGCACCAATTTTCGGGGGGGTAACTATGGCTACACCTTC
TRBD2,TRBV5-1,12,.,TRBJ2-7,CASRGTNYEQYF,TGCGCCAGCAGAGGGACTAACTACGAGCAGTACTTC
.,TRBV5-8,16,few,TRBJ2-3,CASSFLYRTSTDTQYF,TGTGCCAGCAGCTTTCTCTACCGAACTAGCACAGATACGCAGTATTTT
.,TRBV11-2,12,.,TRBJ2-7,CASSAYSYEQYF,TGTGCCAGCAGCGCCTACTCCTACGAGCAGTACTTC
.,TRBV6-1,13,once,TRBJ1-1,CATVGHLNTEAFF,TGTGCCACCGTGGGACATTTGAACACTGAAGCTTTCTTT
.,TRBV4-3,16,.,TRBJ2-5,CASSQDYREAKETQYF,TGCGCCAGCAGCCAAGATTACAGGGAAGCCAAAGAGACCCAGTACTTC
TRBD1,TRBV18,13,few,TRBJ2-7,CASSGTGNYEQYF,TGTGCCAGCTCAGGGACAGGGAACTACGAGCAGTACTTC
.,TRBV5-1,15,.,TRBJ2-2,CASSLYRANTGELFF,TGCGCCAGCAGCTTGTACAGGGCGAACACCGGGGAGCTGTTTTTT
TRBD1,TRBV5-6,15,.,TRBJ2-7,CASSSGTGHSYEQYF,TGTGCCAGCAGCTCTGGGACAGGGCACTCCTACGAGCAGTACTTC
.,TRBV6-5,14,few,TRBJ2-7,CASSYSPNSYEQYF,TGTGCCAGCAGTTACTCCCCGAACAGCTACGAGCAGTACTTC
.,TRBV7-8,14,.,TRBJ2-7,CASSLVRDNYEQYF,TGTGCCAGCAGCTTAGTCCGGGACAACTACGAGCAGTACTTC
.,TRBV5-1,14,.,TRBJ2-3,CASSLVAGTDTQYF,TGCGCCAGCAGCTTAGTAGCGGGCACAGATACGCAGTATTTT
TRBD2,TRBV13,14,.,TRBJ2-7,CASSPGLAALEQYF,TGTGCCAGCAGCCCGGGACTAGCAGCCCTCGAGCAGTACTTC
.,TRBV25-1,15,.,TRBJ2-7,CASSEQGGYSYEQYF,TGTGCCAGCAGTGAACAGGGGGGCTACTCCTACGAGCAGTACTTC
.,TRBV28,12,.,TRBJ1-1,CASLLPLQGAFF,TGTGCCAGCCTCCTCCCCTTACAGGGAGCTTTCTTT
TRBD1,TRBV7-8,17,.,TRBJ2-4,CASSLVTGPLAKNIQYF,TGTGCCAGCAGCTTAGTGACAGGGCCACTAGCCAAAAACATTCAGTACTTC
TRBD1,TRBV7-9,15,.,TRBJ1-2,CASERDRGYVDGYTF,TGTGCCAGCGAACGTGACAGGGGATATGTTGATGGCTACACCTTC
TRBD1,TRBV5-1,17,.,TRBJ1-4,CASSLGGTGGASEKLFF,TGCGCCAGCAGCTTGGGTGGGACAGGGGGCGCATCTGAAAAACTGTTTTTT
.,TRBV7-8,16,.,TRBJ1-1,CASSYLTGDLSTEAFF,TGTGCCAGCAGCTATCTGACGGGGGATCTGAGCACTGAAGCTTTCTTT
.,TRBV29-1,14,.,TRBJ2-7,CSAGRQGPAYEQYF,TGCAGCGCCGGGAGACAGGGCCCTGCCTACGAGCAGTACTTC
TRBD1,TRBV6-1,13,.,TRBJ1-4,CATRDRGYEKLFF,TGTGCCACCCGGGACAGGGGTTATGAAAAACTGTTTTTT
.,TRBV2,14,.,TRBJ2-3,CASSEDSGTDTQYF,TGTGCCAGCAGTGAGGATAGCGGCACAGATACGCAGTATTTT
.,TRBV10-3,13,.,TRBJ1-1,CAISAGGNTEAFF,TGTGCCATCAGTGCCGGGGGGAACACTGAAGCTTTCTTT